Included here is one TCR beta chain sequence, with context. Its antigen is as yet unknown. The ViraFEST assay expanded antigen-specific CD4+ T cells with viral peptide pools before sequencing. After more than 8 days in culture, the CD4+ T cells were isolated. It was two doses of either the BNT162b2 or mRNA-1273 vaccine that participants received. In the vaccine recipients, nucleocapsid antibodies were negative and there was no prior SARS-CoV-2 infection. Each culture well received over 1.5 million PBMC. These cells were then cultured in IMDM with about 10 IU/ml IL-2 and roughly 10 ug/ml peptides. This sample stems from a study of vaccination effects on CD4 cells after COVID-19. Study-level information: Following the second dose by a median of 72 days, the post-vaccine samples were obtained. Regarding the study as a whole: The study found marked clonal contraction of infection- and vaccine-induced clones late after vaccination.

Profiling relied on immunoSEQ multiplex PCR, and the TCRdb table lists in-frame clones only, not all of them. Of more than 20,000 clones listed, 75% to 80% are singletons. The CDR3 has 15 residues. V lost 0 bases and J lost 1, with 7 bases in between. Germline V lookup: CDR1 SGHRS, CDR2 YFSETQ. The V gene is TRBV5-1, the J gene TRBJ2-2; D is uncertain. The TCR originated in a human donor who received a COVID-19 vaccine. Some clones in this sample may be carry-over from other donors' samples. Specimen: CD4+ T cells from PBMCs cultured with SARS-CoV-2 spike peptides, collected after COVID-19 vaccination. Here the CDR3 reads CASSLEAMNTGELFF. The DNA for the CDR3 is TGCGCCAGCAGCTTGGAGGCCATGAACACCGGGGAGCTGTTTTTT.